Shown below are 2 T cell receptor beta chains from a single sample sequenced in a study of shared clonotypes between healthy human individuals. The repertoire was sequenced with immunoSEQ multiplex PCR; TCRdb's copy has only in-frame clones and lacks some. The data show around 440,000 clones, roughly four fifths seen once. The sample consisted of PBMCs. The receptor set was obtained from a woman in her 40s in good health. Some clones in this sample may be carry-over from other donors' samples.

The gene calls are TRBV14 and TRBJ2-2, with 8 bases fitting TRBD2. The V and J ends lost 2 bases and 5 bases, in that order; junction bases with no gene match: 1. The CDR3 has 14 residues. Germline V CDR1 and CDR2: SGHDN, FVKESK. CDR3 sequence reads: CASSQTSGTGELFF. In nucleotides, the CDR3 is TGTGCCAGCAGCCAAACTAGCGGTACCGGGGAGCTGTTTTTT.

This clone appeared many times. The chain has TRBV10-2 and TRBJ1-3; no definite D call. V was shortened by 6 bases and J by 4 bases, with 19 bases between the two germline ends. Germline CDR1 is WSHSY and CDR2 is SAAADI. The CDR3 consists of 16 residues. CDR3 sequence: CASSAGRPTQGNTIYF. In DNA form, the CDR3 reads TGCGCCAGCAGCGCCGGACGTCCGACCCAAGGAAACACCATATATTTT.